A single sample is the source of the 26 T cell receptor beta chains below, sequenced in a study of neurological immune-mediated disorders. TCRdb reprocessed the 5' RACE reads with MiXCR, giving one entry per CDR3 protein. The table records approximately 74,000 distinct CDR3 sequences, under 10% of them present only once. Input material: PBMCs. The receptors derive from a man aged 50 or older in good health.

This clonotype was observed at least ten times. The chain is built from TRBV5-1 and TRBJ2-1; D gene uncertain. This CDR3 region has 13 residues. Germline CDR1 and CDR2: SGHRS and YFSETQ. Between the trimmed V and J ends, which lost 0 bases and 5 bases, there was a span of 6 bases. The CDR3 protein is CASSLEQHNEQFF. CDR3 sequence (DNA): TGCGCCAGCAGCTTGGAACAGCACAATGAGCAGTTCTTC.

This clonotype was observed at least ten times. The V call is TRBV7-2, the J call TRBJ2-1; D unresolved. Germline-derived CDR1 and CDR2 are SGHTA and FQGNSA. The CDR3 sequence is 11 residues long. Trimming left V 6 bases short and J 6 bases short, with 6 bases between. The CDR3 DNA is TGTGCCAGCAGATTAACCAATGAGCAGTTCTTC. Its protein product is CASRLTNEQFF.

This clonotype has a count of ten or more. The V and J genes are TRBV20-1 and TRBJ1-6, with a possible D match to TRBD1 (5 bases). CDR3 length: 14 amino acids. The germline V gene encodes CDR1 DFQATT and CDR2 SNEGSKA (reference sequence). The V and J ends lost 5 bases and 7 bases respectively, with 15 bases between them. CDR3 region: CSAWDLQDNSPLHF. The CDR3 DNA follows: TGCAGTGCTTGGGACCTTCAAGACAATTCACCCCTCCACTTT.

This clonotype was counted at least ten times. The gene calls are TRBV12-3 or TRBV12-4 and TRBJ1-1; the D is unclear. Trimming took 7 bases from V and 0 from J, leaving 12 bases between them. The CDR3 consists of 14 residues. In DNA, the CDR3 is TGTGCCAGCATAAACCGCGCGATGAACACTGAAGCTTTCTTT. It is translated as CASINRAMNTEAFF.

In this sample, this clonotype turned up many times. This chain connects TRBV10-2 to TRBJ2-3; no definite D call. Germline assignment: CDR1 WSHSY and CDR2 SAAADI. Trimming cost V 4 bases and J 4 bases, with 12 bases left between them. The CDR3 is made up of 14 amino acids. The CDR3, as DNA: TGCGCCAGCAGTGCAGGTAGTACCCCAGATACGCAGTATTTT. Its protein is CASSAGSTPDTQYF.

This clonotype was counted between two and nine times. V is TRBV6-2 or TRBV6-3 and J is TRBJ2-1; 10 bases match TRBD2. Germline V gives CDR1 MNHEY, CDR2 SVGEGT. J was trimmed by 4 bases and V by 4 bases; bases with no gene match: 19. CDR3 length: 20 residues. The CDR3 reads CASSWLSGQSGLATYNEQFF. The CDR3 bases are TGTGCCAGCAGTTGGCTATCTGGGCAGTCGGGACTAGCGACTTACAATGAGCAGTTCTTC.

This clonotype showed up many times. The V gene is TRBV4-2, the J gene TRBJ2-3; 7 bases line up with TRBD2. V lost 2 bases, J lost 5 bases, and 13 bases stayed unmatched. CDR1 is LGHNA and CDR2 is YNFKEQ in the germline V gene. The CDR3 runs to 17 residues. The CDR3 spells CASSQKWSGKGEDTQYF. As DNA, the CDR3 is TGTGCCAGCAGCCAAAAGTGGAGCGGGAAGGGAGAAGATACGCAGTATTTT.

In its sample, this clonotype was seen many times. V gene TRBV20-1 combines with J gene TRBJ1-5; TRBD1 agrees at 7 bases. V trimming: 6 bases; J trimming: 1 base; junction bases outside the gene matches: 9. This CDR3 region has 15 residues. Germline CDR1 DFQATT, CDR2 SNEGSKA (reference sequence). The CDR3: CSACRTGSSNQPQHF. As DNA, the CDR3 is TGCAGTGCCTGCAGGACAGGATCGAGCAATCAGCCCCAGCATTTT.

This clonotype occurred many times. The V gene is TRBV5-1, the J gene TRBJ2-2; 7 positions match TRBD2. The germline CDR1 and CDR2 sequences are SGHRS and YFSETQ. There are 16 residues in the CDR3. Losses at the gene ends were 0 bases for V and 0 bases for J; bases not matched to a gene: 2. For the CDR3, the DNA is TGCGCCAGCAGCTTGGCGCTAGCGGCGAACACCGGGGAGCTGTTTTTT. It is translated as CASSLALAANTGELFF.

In this sample, this clonotype turned up many times. The chain joins TRBV7-2 to TRBJ2-2; D remains ambiguous. In germline, CDR1 is SGHTA, CDR2 FQGNSA. There are 15 residues in the CDR3. Trimming removed 5 bases at V and 6 bases at J, with 16 bases between. The CDR3 reads CASSGMIARAGELFF. The DNA of the CDR3 is TGTGCCAGCAGCGGGATGATTGCTAGGGCCGGGGAGCTGTTTTTT.

In this sample, this clonotype turned up many times. This chain joins TRBV4-1 and TRBJ1-1, with TRBD1 matching 8 bases. V lost 5 bases to trimming and J lost 5 bases; unmatched junction nucleotides: 4. Germline loops: CDR1 MGHRA, CDR2 YSYEKL. The CDR3 runs 13 residues. The CDR3 DNA follows: TGCGCCAGCAGCGGACAGGGAAGGACTGAAGCTTTCTTT. Translating it yields CASSGQGRTEAFF.

This clonotype was seen many times. CDR3 amino acids: CASSPLNFGKSLDGELFF. The CDR3 bases are TGTGCCAGCAGCCCGCTAAATTTCGGTAAAAGTTTGGACGGGGAGCTGTTTTTT. The chain couples TRBV28 to TRBJ2-2; D is uncertain. The CDR3 loop spans 18 amino acids. The V gene's germline CDR1 is MDHEN and CDR2 SYDVKM. Trimming took 6 bases from V and 7 from J, leaving 27 bases between them.

This clonotype occurred many times. The chain couples TRBV7-9 to TRBJ2-7, with D possibly called TRBD1 or TRBD2 (5 bases each). Germline assignment: CDR1 SEHNR and CDR2 FQNEAQ (reference sequence). V lost 1 base to trimming and J lost 7 bases, with 14 bases between them. CDR3 size: 14 residues. The CDR3 nucleotides read TGTGCCAGCAGCTTAGGGACCCATGAGGGGGAGCAGTACTTC. It encodes CASSLGTHEGEQYF.

This clonotype was counted ten times or more. Relative to the germline gene, one junction end is altered; a read error may explain this. The chain joins TRBV3-1 to TRBJ2-5; weak D call: TRBD2 (6 bases). From germline, CDR1 is LGHDT and CDR2 YNNKEL (reference sequence). The CDR3 loop spans 16 amino acids. The CDR3 DNA is TGTGCCAGCAACCAAGTGGGACTCGTGGGGAGGAAGACCCAGTACTTC. Its protein is CASNQVGLVGRKTQYF.

The chain has TRBV9 and TRBJ1-3; 7 bases map to TRBD1. Germline V gene lookup returns CDR1 SGDLS and CDR2 YYNGEE. V trimming: 3 bases; J trimming: 0 bases; junction bases outside the gene matches: 6. The CDR3 has 16 residues. CDR3 sequence: CASSAHRGYSGNTIYF. The CDR3 DNA is TGTGCCAGCAGCGCACACAGGGGCTACTCTGGAAACACCATATATTTT.

Many counts were recorded for this clonotype. J is TRBJ2-3 and V is TRBV9; a weak D match, TRBD2 (6 bases). The CDR3 has 19 amino acids. Germline-derived CDR1 and CDR2 are SGDLS and YYNGEE. Trimming shortened V by 0 bases and J by 0 bases, and 20 bases separated the two germline ends. The CDR3 DNA is TGTGCCAGCAGCGTAGGTCCGTACGCGGGACGGAGAAGCACAGATACGCAGTATTTT. It encodes CASSVGPYAGRRSTDTQYF.

This clonotype was detected ten times or more. The CDR3 nucleotides read TGCAGCGTTGGACAGGGACAAGAGACCCAGTACTTC. It yields the protein CSVGQGQETQYF. The chain couples TRBV29-1 to TRBJ2-5, with 7 bases aligning to TRBD1. After removal of 4 bases from V and 2 bases from J, the junction contained 1 base not matched to a gene. There are 12 residues in the CDR3. Germline values: CDR1 SQVTM, CDR2 ANQGSEA.

This clonotype was seen ten or more times. This chain uses TRBV6-2 or TRBV6-3 with TRBJ2-6; 9 bases line up with TRBD2. The CDR3 is 17 residues long. Trimming cost V 4 bases and J 4 bases; bases outside gene matches: 8. Germline values: CDR1 MNHEY, CDR2 SVGEGT. The CDR3 loop is CASSSGTSSPGANVLTF. CDR3 nucleotide sequence: TGTGCCAGCAGTTCCGGGACTAGCTCTCCAGGGGCCAACGTCCTGACTTTC.

In this sample, this clonotype turned up many times. The gene calls are TRBV7-2 and TRBJ2-7, with TRBD1 matching over 8 bases. V was pared by 3 bases and J by 5 bases, with 9 bases of the junction left unmatched. The CDR3 runs 15 residues. Germline CDR1 SGHTA, CDR2 FQGNSA. CDR3 region: CASSFAGGASNEQYF. The CDR3 DNA reads TGTGCCAGCAGCTTCGCAGGGGGCGCGTCTAACGAGCAGTACTTC.

The chain carries TRBV28 and TRBJ1-4; D is undetermined. Germline V gives CDR1 MDHEN, CDR2 SYDVKM. This CDR3 is built from 15 residues. The germline V and J ends were trimmed by 4 bases and 10 bases, with 19 bases remaining between them. The CDR3 loop reads CASSSLAALSGKLFF. The CDR3 DNA reads TGTGCCAGCAGTTCCTTGGCGGCCCTTTCCGGAAAACTGTTTTTT.

This clonotype came up many times. This chain connects TRBV15 to TRBJ2-7, with 7 bases fitting TRBD1. V lost 0 bases and J lost 5; bases outside the gene matches: 13. CDR1 is LNHNV, CDR2 YYDKDF, per germline (reference sequence). The CDR3 contains 17 residues. The CDR3 region is CATSREVPSGGFNEQYF. Written as DNA, the CDR3 is TGTGCCACCAGCAGAGAAGTACCGTCAGGGGGATTTAACGAGCAGTACTTC.

Comments on this clonotype: Compared with germline, one end of the junction differs, possibly owing to a read error. The chain recombines TRBV18 with TRBJ1-3; D unresolved. The CDR3 has 16 amino acids. From germline, CDR1 is KGHSH and CDR2 LQKENI. CDR3 DNA sequence: TGTGCCAGCTCACCAGGTGTCTCCCCCTCTGTAAACACCATATATTTT. It is translated as CASSPGVSPSVNTIYF.

This clonotype was recorded at least ten times. The J gene is TRBJ1-1, the V gene TRBV6-5, with D uncertain. V lost 0 bases and J 2 bases, leaving 4 bases between the germline ends. The CDR3 is 13 amino acids. The germline CDR1 and CDR2 sequences are MNHEY and SVGAGI. The CDR3 sequence: CASSYSTNTEAFF. CDR3 sequence (DNA): TGTGCCAGCAGTTACTCGACTAACACTGAAGCTTTCTTT.

This clonotype was picked up many times. The gene calls are TRBV28 and TRBJ2-1, with 10 bases matching TRBD2. Trimming removed 1 base from V and 7 bases from J; junction bases left unmatched: 16. This CDR3 has 19 residues. Germline V gene sequence: CDR1 MDHEN, CDR2 SYDVKM. As DNA, the CDR3 is TGTGCCAGCAGTTTATATAAAGGGGGAGCGGGAGGGCCCGGGAATGAGCAGTTCTTC. Its translation: CASSLYKGGAGGPGNEQFF.

This clonotype came up many times. The genes are TRBV3-1 and TRBJ2-5, with TRBD2 matching 13 bases. With V trimmed by 4 bases and J by 5 bases, 10 bases remained unmatched. The CDR3 totals 17 residues. Per germline, CDR1 LGHDT and CDR2 YNNKEL (reference sequence). CDR3 residues: CASSLGTSGNTGETQYF. CDR3 DNA sequence: TGTGCCAGCAGCCTGGGGACTAGCGGGAACACGGGGGAGACCCAGTACTTC.

This clonotype was observed many times. The chain carries TRBV7-2 and TRBJ2-1, with D possibly called TRBD1 or TRBD2 (5 bases each). The CDR3 consists of 17 residues. The germline CDR1 and CDR2 sequences are SGHTA and FQGNSA. With 5 bases removed from V and 2 bases from J, the gap between germline ends came to 19 bases. CDR3 coding DNA: TGTGCCAGCAGCCCGGGGCGATGGTCGAGCGCCTACAATGAGCAGTTCTTC. This encodes CASSPGRWSSAYNEQFF.